The source of this T cell receptor (beta chain) is a study of T cells in Graves' hyperthyroidism and ophthalmopathy. This clonotype has just a few counts. The CDR3 is made up of 13 amino acids. Per germline, CDR1 DFQATT and CDR2 SNEGSKA (reference sequence). RNA transcripts served as the template for amplifying TCR beta CDR3 regions. HTBI primers were the set used in a first-round RT-PCR of the TCR CDR3. TCRdb reprocessed the multiplex PCR reads via MiXCR and lists one record per CDR3 protein. The sample has under 350,000 distinct CDR3 sequences; 15% to 20% are singletons. Absence of ophthalmopathy progression within 18 months defined stable Graves' hyperthyroidism. Newly diagnosed hyperthyroidism patients aged 18 to 65 years had disease lasting under 2 months. Exclusion of patients followed from uncontrolled infection, other autoimmune disease, pregnancy or lactation.

The TCR was taken from a woman in her forties or fifties with Graves' hyperthyroidism. Source material: blood. This rearrangement joins TRBV20-1 to TRBJ2-5; TRBD1 might be the D (6 bases). The CDR3 region is CTTLQGMGETQYF. The CDR3 DNA is TGCACGACCCTACAGGGTATGGGGGAGACCCAGTACTTC.